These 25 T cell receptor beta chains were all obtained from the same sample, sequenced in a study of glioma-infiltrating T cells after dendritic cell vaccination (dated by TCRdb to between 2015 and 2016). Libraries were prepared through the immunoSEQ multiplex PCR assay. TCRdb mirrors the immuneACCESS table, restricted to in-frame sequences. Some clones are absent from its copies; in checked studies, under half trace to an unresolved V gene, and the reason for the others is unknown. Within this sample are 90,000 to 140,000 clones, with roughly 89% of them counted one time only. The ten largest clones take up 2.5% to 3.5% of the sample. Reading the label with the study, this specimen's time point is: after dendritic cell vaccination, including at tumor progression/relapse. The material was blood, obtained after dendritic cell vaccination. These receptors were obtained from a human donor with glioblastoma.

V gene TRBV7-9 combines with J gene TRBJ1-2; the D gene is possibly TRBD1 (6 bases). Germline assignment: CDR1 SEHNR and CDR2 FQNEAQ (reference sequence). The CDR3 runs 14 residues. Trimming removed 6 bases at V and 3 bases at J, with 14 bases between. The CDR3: CASRKGRGDYGYTF. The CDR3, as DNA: TGTGCCAGCAGGAAGGGCAGGGGAGACTATGGCTACACCTTC.

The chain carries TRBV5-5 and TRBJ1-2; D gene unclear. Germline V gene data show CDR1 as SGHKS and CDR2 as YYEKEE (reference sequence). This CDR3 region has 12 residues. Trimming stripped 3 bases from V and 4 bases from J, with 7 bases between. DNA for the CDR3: TGTGCCAGCAGCTCACAGCTCTATGGCTACACCTTC. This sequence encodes CASSSQLYGYTF.

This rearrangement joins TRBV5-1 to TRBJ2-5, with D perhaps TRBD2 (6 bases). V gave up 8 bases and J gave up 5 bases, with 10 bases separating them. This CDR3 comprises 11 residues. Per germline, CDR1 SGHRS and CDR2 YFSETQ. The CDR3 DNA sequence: TGCGCCAGGGGTCGGGGGGAGACCCAGTACTTC. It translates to CARGRGETQYF. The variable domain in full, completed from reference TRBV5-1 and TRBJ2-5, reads KAGVTQTPRYLIKTRGQQVTLSCSPISGHRSVSWYQQTPGQGLQFLFEYFSETQRNKGNFPGRFSGRQFSNSRSEMNVSTLELGDSALYLCARGRGETQYFGPGTRLLVL.

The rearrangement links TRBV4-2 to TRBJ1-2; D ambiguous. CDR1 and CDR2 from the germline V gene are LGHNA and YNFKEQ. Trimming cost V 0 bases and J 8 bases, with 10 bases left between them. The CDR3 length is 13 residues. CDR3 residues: CASSQEGAGGYTF. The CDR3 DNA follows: TGTGCCAGCAGCCAAGAAGGTGCAGGAGGCTACACCTTC.

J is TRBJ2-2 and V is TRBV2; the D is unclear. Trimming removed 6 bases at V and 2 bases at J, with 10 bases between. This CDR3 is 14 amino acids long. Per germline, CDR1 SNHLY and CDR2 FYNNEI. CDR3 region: CASSLLRNTGELFF. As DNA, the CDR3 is TGTGCCAGCAGCCTCCTCAGAAACACCGGGGAGCTGTTTTTT.

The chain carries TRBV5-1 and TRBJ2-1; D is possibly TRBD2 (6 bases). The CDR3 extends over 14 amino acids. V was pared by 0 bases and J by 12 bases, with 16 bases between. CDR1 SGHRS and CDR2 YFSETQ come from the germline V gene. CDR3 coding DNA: TGCGCCAGCAGCTTGGACGGGACCCCCGGGGGGCAGTTCTTC. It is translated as CASSLDGTPGGQFF.

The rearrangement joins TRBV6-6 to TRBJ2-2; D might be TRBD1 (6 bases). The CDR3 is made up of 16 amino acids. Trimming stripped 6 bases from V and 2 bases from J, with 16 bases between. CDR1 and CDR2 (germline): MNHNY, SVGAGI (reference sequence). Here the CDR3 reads CASRGPTGVNTGELFF. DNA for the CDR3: TGTGCCAGCAGGGGACCGACAGGTGTTAACACCGGGGAGCTGTTTTTT.

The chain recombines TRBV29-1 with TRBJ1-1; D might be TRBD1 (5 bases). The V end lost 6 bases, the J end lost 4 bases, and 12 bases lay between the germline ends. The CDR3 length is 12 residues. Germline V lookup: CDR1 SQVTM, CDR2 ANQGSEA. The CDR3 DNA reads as TGCAGCGTGACAGCGCTGGGCACTGAAGCTTTCTTT. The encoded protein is CSVTALGTEAFF.

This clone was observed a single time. The CDR3 DNA reads TGTGCCAGCAGCCAAACTAGCGGGGGGGCCTTTCCCGGGGAGCTGTTTTTT. Its protein is CASSQTSGGAFPGELFF. The V call is TRBV11-2, the J call TRBJ2-2, with TRBD2 matching 13 bases. Per germline, CDR1 SGHAT and CDR2 FQNNGV. V trimming: 5 bases; J trimming: 6 bases; junction bases outside the gene matches: 9. This CDR3 is built from 17 residues.

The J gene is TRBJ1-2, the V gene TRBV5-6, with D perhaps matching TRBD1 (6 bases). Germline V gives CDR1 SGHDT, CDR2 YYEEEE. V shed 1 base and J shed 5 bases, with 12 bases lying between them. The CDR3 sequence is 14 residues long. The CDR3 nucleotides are TGTGCCAGCAGCTTGAGGCGGCAGGGGTATGGCTACACCTTC. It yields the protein CASSLRRQGYGYTF.

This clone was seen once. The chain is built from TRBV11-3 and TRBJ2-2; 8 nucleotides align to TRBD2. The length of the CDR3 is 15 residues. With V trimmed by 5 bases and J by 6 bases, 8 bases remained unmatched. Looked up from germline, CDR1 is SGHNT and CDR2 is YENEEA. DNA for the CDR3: TGTGCCAGCAGCGACGCGGGAGGTATGGCCGGGGAGCTGTTTTTT. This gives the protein CASSDAGGMAGELFF. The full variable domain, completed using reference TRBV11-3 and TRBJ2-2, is EAGVVQSPRYKIIEKKQPVAFWCNPISGHNTLYWYLQNLGQGPELLIRYENEEAVDDSQLPKDRFSAERLKGVDSTLKIQPAELGDSAVYLCASSDAGGMAGELFFGEGSRLTVL.

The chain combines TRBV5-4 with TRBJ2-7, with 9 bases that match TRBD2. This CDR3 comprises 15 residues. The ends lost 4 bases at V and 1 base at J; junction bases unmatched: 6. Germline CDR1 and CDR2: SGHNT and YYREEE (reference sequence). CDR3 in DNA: TGTGCCAGCAGCCCAGCGGGGGGCTCGTCCTACGAGCAGTACTTC. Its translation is CASSPAGGSSYEQYF.

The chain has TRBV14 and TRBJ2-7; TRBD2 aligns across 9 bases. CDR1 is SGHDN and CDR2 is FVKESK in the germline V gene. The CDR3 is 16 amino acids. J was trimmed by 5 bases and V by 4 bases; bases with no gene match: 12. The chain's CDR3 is CASSPFLAGAPHEQYF. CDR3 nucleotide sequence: TGTGCCAGCAGCCCCTTCTTAGCGGGAGCTCCCCACGAGCAGTACTTC. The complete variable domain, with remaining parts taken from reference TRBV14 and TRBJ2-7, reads EAGVTQFPSHSVIEKGQTVTLRCDPISGHDNLYWYRRVMGKEIKFLLHFVKESKQDESGMPNNRFLAERTGGTYSTLKVQPAELEDSGVYFCASSPFLAGAPHEQYFGPGTRLTVT.

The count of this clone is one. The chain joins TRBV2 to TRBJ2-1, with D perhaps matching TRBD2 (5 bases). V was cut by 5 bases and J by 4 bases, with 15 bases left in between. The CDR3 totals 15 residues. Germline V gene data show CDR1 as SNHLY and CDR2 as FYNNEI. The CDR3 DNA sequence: TGTGCCAGCAGTACGAGTCTAACGGGATACAATGAGCAGTTCTTC. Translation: CASSTSLTGYNEQFF.

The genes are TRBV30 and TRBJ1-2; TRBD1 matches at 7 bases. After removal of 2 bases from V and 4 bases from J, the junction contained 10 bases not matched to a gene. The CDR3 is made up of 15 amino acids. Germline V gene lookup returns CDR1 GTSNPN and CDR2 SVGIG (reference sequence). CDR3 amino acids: CAWSRNRGSSYGYTF. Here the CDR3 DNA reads TGTGCCTGGAGTAGAAACAGGGGATCCTCCTATGGCTACACCTTC.

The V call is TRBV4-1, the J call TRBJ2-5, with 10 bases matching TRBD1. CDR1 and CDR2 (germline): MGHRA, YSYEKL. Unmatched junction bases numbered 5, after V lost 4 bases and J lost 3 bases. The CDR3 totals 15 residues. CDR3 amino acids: CASSRTGTGEETQYF. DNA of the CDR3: TGCGCCAGCAGCCGAACCGGGACAGGGGAAGAGACCCAGTACTTC.

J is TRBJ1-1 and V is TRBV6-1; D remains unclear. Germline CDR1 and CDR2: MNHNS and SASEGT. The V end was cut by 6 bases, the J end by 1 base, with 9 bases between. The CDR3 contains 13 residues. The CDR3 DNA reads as TGTGCCAGCAGGGTAGAACCGAACACTGAAGCTTTCTTT. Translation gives CASRVEPNTEAFF.

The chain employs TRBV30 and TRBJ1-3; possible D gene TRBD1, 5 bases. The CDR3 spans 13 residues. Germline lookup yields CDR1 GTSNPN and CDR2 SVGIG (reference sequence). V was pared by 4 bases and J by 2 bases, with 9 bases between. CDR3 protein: CAWTPGAGNTIYF. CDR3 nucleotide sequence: TGTGCCTGGACCCCGGGGGCTGGAAACACCATATATTTT.

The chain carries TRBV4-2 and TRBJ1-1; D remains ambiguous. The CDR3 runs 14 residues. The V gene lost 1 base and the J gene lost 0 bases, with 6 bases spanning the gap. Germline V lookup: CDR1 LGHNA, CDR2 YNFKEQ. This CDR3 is CASSQVSLNTEAFF. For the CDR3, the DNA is TGTGCCAGCAGCCAAGTTAGCTTGAACACTGAAGCTTTCTTT.

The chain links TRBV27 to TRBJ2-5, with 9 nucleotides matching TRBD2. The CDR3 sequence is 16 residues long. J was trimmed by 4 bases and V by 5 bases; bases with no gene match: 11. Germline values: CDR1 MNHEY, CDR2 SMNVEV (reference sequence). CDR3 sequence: CASSLSSGAERETQYF. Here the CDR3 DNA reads TGTGCCAGCAGTCTCTCTAGCGGGGCGGAAAGAGAGACCCAGTACTTC.

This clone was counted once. The CDR3 region has the DNA TGTGCCAGCAGTTTATCACCGGGGACTGTAGCCTACGAGCAGTACTTC. The encoded protein is CASSLSPGTVAYEQYF. The V gene is TRBV27, the J gene TRBJ2-7; TRBD2 is a possible D gene (6 bases). The CDR3 is 16 amino acids. Germline loops: CDR1 MNHEY, CDR2 SMNVEV (reference sequence). Trimming pared 0 bases from V and 2 bases from J, leaving 14 bases between.

CDR3 DNA: TGCAGTGCCCGAGCTGACACTGAAGCTTTCTTT. It codes for CSARADTEAFF. The V and J genes are TRBV20-1 and TRBJ1-1; no clear D. Germline V CDR1 and CDR2: DFQATT, SNEGSKA (reference sequence). The CDR3 is 11 amino acids. The V and J ends lost 6 bases and 3 bases respectively, with 8 bases between them.

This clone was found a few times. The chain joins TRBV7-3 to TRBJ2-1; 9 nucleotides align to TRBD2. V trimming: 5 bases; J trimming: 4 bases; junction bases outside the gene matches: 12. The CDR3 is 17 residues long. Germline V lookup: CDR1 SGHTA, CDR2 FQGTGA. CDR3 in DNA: TGTGCCAGCAGCCCCGGGCAAGCGGGGGGACTTTACAATGAGCAGTTCTTC. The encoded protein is CASSPGQAGGLYNEQFF.

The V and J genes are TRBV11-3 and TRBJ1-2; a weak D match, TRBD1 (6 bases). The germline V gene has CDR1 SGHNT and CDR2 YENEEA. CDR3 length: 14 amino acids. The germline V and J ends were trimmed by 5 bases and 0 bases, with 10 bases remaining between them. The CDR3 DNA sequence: TGTGCCAGCAGCCCGGACAGCACTAACTATGGCTACACCTTC. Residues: CASSPDSTNYGYTF.

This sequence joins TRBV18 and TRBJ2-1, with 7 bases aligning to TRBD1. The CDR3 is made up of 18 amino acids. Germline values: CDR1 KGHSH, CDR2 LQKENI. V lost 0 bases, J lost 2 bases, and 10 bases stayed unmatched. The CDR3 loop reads CASSPPQGGGKTYNEQFF. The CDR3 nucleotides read TGTGCCAGCTCACCACCGCAAGGGGGCGGTAAGACCTACAATGAGCAGTTCTTC. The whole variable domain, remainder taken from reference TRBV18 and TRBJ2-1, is NAGVMQNPRHLVRRRGQEARLRCSPMKGHSHVYWYRQLPEEGLKFMVYLQKENIIDESGMPKERFSAEFPKEGPSILRIQQVVRGDSAAYFCASSPPQGGGKTYNEQFFGPGTRLTVL.